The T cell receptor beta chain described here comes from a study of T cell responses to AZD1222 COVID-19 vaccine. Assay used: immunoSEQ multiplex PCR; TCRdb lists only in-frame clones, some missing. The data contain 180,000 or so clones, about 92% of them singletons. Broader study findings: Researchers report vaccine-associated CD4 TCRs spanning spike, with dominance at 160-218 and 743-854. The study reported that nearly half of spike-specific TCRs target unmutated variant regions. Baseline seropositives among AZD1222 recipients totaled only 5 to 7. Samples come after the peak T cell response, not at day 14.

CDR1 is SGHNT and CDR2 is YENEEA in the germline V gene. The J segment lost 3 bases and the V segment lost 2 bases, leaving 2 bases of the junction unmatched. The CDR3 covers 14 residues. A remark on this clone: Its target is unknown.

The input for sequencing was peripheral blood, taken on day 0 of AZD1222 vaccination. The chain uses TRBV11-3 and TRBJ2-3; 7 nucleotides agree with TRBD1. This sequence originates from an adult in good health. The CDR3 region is CASSLQGQTDTQYF. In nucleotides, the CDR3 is TGTGCCAGCAGCTTACAGGGACAGACAGATACGCAGTATTTT.